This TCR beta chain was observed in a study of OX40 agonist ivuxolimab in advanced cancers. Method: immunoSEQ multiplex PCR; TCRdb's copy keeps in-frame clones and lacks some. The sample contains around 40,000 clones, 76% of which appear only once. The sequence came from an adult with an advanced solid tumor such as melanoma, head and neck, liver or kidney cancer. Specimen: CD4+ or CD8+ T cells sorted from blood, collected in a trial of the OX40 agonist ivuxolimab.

CDR3 DNA sequence: TGTGCCAGTGCCCAGTCGAACACCGGGGAGCTGTTTTTT. Translated: CASAQSNTGELFF. The gene calls are TRBV18 and TRBJ2-2, with D unresolved. Germline-derived CDR1 and CDR2 are KGHSH and LQKENI. This CDR3 is 13 amino acids long. V shed 9 bases and J shed 0 bases, with 8 bases lying between them.